This TCR beta chain was recorded in a study of blood T cell repertoires in COVID-19. Study context: Sites across the United States, Italy and Spain contributed samples from acute and convalescent COVID-19. PBMCs, B-cell-depleted T cells, or T cells were the source of the cDNA or gDNA that made up the material.

Original data processing: Amplification of reference gene primers was used by the study to estimate nucleated cell counts. Using immunoSEQ multiplex PCR, the repertoire was profiled, and TCRdb retains in-frame clones only, with some absent. That table furnishes V, J and clone size, whereas the DNA furnished D and trimming. Among about 190,000 clones listed, around nine tenths were seen once. CDR3 length: 15 amino acids. V shed 8 bases and J shed 2 bases, with 16 bases lying between them. Germline V gene data show CDR1 as MDHEN and CDR2 as SYDVKM. The TCR originated in a man aged 60 to 69 with active or convalescent COVID-19. Sequencing used peripheral blood. The chain links TRBV28 to TRBJ1-3; no clear D. CDR3 DNA sequence: TGTGCCAGCGCCGAGGCGGGGATCCCTGGAAACACCATATATTTT. Translating gives CASAEAGIPGNTIYF. The full variable domain, rest sourced from reference TRBV28 and TRBJ1-3, is DVKVTQSSRYLVKRTGEKVFLECVQDMDHENMFWYRQDPGLGLRLIYFSYDVKMKEKGDIPEGYSVSREKKERFSLILESASTNQTSMYLCASAEAGIPGNTIYFGEGSWLTVV.